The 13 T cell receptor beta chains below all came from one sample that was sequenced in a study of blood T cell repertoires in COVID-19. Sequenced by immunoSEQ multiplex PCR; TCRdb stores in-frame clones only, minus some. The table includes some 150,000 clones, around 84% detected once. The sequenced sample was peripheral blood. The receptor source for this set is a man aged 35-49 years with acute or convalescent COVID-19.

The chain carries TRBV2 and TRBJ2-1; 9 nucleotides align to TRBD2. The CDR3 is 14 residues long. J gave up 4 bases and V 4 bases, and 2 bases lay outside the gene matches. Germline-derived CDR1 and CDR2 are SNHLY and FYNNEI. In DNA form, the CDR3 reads TGTGCCAGCAGTGGGAGCGGGGGGTACAATGAGCAGTTCTTC. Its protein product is CASSGSGGYNEQFF.

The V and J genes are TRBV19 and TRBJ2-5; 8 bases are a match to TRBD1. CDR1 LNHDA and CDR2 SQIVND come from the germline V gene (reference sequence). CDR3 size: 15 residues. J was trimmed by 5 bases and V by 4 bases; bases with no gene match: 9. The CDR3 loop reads CASSKRDRFSETQYF. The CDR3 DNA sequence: TGTGCCAGTAGTAAACGGGACAGGTTTTCGGAGACCCAGTACTTC.

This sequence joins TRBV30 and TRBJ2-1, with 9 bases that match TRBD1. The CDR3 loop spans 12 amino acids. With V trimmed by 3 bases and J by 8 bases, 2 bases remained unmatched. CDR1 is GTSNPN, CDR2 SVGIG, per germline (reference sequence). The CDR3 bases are TGTGCCTGGAGGGGGACAGGGCATGAGCAGTTCTTC. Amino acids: CAWRGTGHEQFF.

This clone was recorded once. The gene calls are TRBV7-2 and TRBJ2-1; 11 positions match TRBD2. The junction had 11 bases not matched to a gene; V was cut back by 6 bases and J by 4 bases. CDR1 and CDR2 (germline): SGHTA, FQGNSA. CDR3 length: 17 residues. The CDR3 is CASSSLDRTSGYNEQFF. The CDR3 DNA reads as TGTGCCAGCAGTTCACTCGACCGGACTAGCGGGTACAATGAGCAGTTCTTC.

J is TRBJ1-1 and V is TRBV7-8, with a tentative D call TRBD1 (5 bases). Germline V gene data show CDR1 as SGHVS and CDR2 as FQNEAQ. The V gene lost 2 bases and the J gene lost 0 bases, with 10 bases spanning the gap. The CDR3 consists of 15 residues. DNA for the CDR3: TGTGCCAGCAGCTTACAGACAGACCTGAACACTGAAGCTTTCTTT. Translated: CASSLQTDLNTEAFF.

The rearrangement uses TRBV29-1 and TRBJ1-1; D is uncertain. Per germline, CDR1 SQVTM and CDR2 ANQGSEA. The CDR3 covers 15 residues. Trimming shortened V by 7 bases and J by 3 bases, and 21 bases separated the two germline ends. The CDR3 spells CSARGGPLGDTEAFF. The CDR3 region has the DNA TGCAGCGCCCGAGGAGGGCCGCTAGGAGACACTGAAGCTTTCTTT.

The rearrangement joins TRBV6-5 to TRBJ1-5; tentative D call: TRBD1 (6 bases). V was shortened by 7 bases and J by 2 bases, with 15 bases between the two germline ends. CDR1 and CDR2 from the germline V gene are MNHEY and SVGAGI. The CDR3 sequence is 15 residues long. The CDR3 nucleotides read TGTGCCAGCAACCCGGGCAGGGGAGGCAATCAGCCCCAGCATTTT. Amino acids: CASNPGRGGNQPQHF.

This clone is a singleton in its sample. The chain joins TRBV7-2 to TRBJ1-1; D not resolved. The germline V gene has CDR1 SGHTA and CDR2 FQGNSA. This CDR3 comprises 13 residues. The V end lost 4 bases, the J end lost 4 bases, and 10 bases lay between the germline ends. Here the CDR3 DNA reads TGTGCCAGCAGCTCCGTTCGGGGCACTGAAGCTTTCTTT. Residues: CASSSVRGTEAFF.

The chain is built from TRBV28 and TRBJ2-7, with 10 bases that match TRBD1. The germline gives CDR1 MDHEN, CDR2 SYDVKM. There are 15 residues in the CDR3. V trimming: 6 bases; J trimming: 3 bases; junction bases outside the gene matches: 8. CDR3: CASSPIGTGDYEQYF. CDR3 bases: TGTGCCAGCAGCCCCATTGGGACAGGGGACTACGAGCAGTACTTC.

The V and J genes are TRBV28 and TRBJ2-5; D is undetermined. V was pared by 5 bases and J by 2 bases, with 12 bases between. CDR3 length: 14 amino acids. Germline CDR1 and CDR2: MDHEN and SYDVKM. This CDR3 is CASSTRRLQETQYF. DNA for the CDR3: TGTGCCAGCAGTACCCGGCGGCTACAAGAGACCCAGTACTTC.

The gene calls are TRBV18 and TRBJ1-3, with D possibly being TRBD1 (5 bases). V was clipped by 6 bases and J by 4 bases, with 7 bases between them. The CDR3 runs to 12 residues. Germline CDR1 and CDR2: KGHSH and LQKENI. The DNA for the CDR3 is TGTGCCAGCTCCCAGGGCGGAAACACCATATATTTT. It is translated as CASSQGGNTIYF.

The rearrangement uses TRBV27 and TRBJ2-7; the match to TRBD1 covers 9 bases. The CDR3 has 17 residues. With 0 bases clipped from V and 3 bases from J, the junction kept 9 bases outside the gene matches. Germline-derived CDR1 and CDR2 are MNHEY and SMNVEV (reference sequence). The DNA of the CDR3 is TGTGCCAGCAGTTTATCGTATTCGGGGACAGGGATCTACGAGCAGTACTTC. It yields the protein CASSLSYSGTGIYEQYF.

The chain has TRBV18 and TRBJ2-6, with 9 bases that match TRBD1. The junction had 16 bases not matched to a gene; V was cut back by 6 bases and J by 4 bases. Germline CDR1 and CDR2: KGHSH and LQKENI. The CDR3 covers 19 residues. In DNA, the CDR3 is TGTGCCAGCTCGCTAAACAGGGGGCTGGCATTGGAAGGGGCCAACGTCCTGACTTTC. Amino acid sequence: CASSLNRGLALEGANVLTF. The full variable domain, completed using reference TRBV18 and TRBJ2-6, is NAGVMQNPRHLVRRRGQEARLRCSPMKGHSHVYWYRQLPEEGLKFMVYLQKENIIDESGMPKERFSAEFPKEGPSILRIQQVVRGDSAAYFCASSLNRGLALEGANVLTFGAGSRLTVL.